This T cell receptor beta chain came from a study of T cells after yellow fever vaccination. This clonotype was seen at least ten times. Germline V lookup: CDR1 SGHDT, CDR2 YYEEEE. The CDR3 loop spans 18 amino acids. Germline trimming cut 2 bases from V and 0 bases from J; bases unmatched to any gene: 9. TCRdb reanalysed the 5' RACE reads using MiXCR and keeps one entry per CDR3 protein. This sample has 550,000 to 750,000 distinct CDR3 sequences, with around an eighth found just once. The TCR comes from a man younger than 40 who received the YFV17D yellow fever vaccine. This material consisted of PBMCs, taken on the day of the yellow fever booster vaccination. V and J are TRBV5-6 and TRBJ2-1, with 9 bases identical to TRBD2. The CDR3 DNA reads TGTGCCAGCAGCTTCCTAGGCCAGACTAGCGGCTCCTACAATGAGCAGTTCTTC. As protein: CASSFLGQTSGSYNEQFF.